These T cell receptor beta chains were read from a single sample in a study of cytomegalovirus exposure and HLA in healthy donors. Measured with immunoSEQ multiplex PCR; TCRdb has only the in-frame clones, and not every one. This table has more than 95,000 clones, 81% appearing once. The sequenced material came from PBMCs. All receptors derive from a man younger than 30 in good health and CMV-seropositive. Each CDR3 is given with its conserved first and last residue. D genes are given only for firm matches. Where a row states a size, it is once, few, many or the class of an expanded clone; other rows omit it.

clone_size: once; j_call: TRBJ2-7; v_call: TRBV5-1; d_call: -; cdr3_nt: TGCGCCAGCAGCCCCGGGGACAACAATCACGAGCAGTACTTC; cdr3_aa: CASSPGDNNHEQYF
clone_size: -; j_call: TRBJ2-1; v_call: TRBV27; d_call: TRBD2; cdr3_nt: TGTGCCAGCAGTAAAAACAGGGTACTTAGGACTAGCGGATACAATGAGCAGTTCTTC; cdr3_aa: CASSKNRVLRTSGYNEQFF
clone_size: -; j_call: TRBJ1-2; v_call: TRBV11-2; d_call: TRBD1; cdr3_nt: TGTGCCAGCAGCTTAGGCCCTAGGCATGTGGGGACAGGTGGCTACACCTTC; cdr3_aa: CASSLGPRHVGTGGYTF
clone_size: few; j_call: TRBJ1-2; v_call: TRBV7-9; d_call: -; cdr3_nt: TGTGCCAGCAGCTTAGCCCTCTCGACAGCAAACTATGGCTACACCTTC; cdr3_aa: CASSLALSTANYGYTF
clone_size: -; j_call: TRBJ1-6; v_call: TRBV7-9; d_call: -; cdr3_nt: TGTGCCAGCAGCTTAGCAGCGGGGAGGATGAATAATTCACCCCTCCACTTT; cdr3_aa: CASSLAAGRMNNSPLHF
clone_size: -; j_call: TRBJ2-1; v_call: TRBV15; d_call: -; cdr3_nt: TGTGCCACCAGCAGAGAAGGGGGGGCGTTCAATGAGCAGTTCTTC; cdr3_aa: CATSREGGAFNEQFF
clone_size: -; j_call: TRBJ1-1; v_call: TRBV5-1; d_call: TRBD1; cdr3_nt: TGCGCCAGCGGCGACAGGACAGGGGCCGGTCCCACTGAAGCTTTCTTT; cdr3_aa: CASGDRTGAGPTEAFF
clone_size: -; j_call: TRBJ2-1; v_call: TRBV6-1; d_call: TRBD2; cdr3_nt: TGTGCCAGCAGTGCCCTACCTGGACTAGCGGGGGGGACCCTCTACAATGAGCAGTTCTTC; cdr3_aa: CASSALPGLAGGTLYNEQFF
clone_size: -; j_call: TRBJ2-2; v_call: TRBV4-1; d_call: TRBD1; cdr3_nt: TGCGCCAGCAGCCAAGACAAAGGAGGCGCAGGGGGCGCGAACACCGGGGAGCTGTTTTTT; cdr3_aa: CASSQDKGGAGGANTGELFF
clone_size: -; j_call: TRBJ2-5; v_call: TRBV5-1; d_call: TRBD2; cdr3_nt: TGCGCCAGCAGCCGAGTCTTCCCCGGGAGCGGGACTTACCAAGAGACCCAGTACTTC; cdr3_aa: CASSRVFPGSGTYQETQYF
clone_size: -; j_call: TRBJ2-7; v_call: TRBV7-2; d_call: -; cdr3_nt: TGTGCCAGCAGCCGCAGTTATGTCTACGAGCAGTACTTC; cdr3_aa: CASSRSYVYEQYF
clone_size: -; j_call: TRBJ2-3; v_call: TRBV30; d_call: TRBD1; cdr3_nt: TGTGTCTGGAGCGGACAGGGGGCAGATACGCAGTATTTT; cdr3_aa: CVWSGQGADTQYF
clone_size: -; j_call: TRBJ1-4; v_call: TRBV5-5; d_call: TRBD1; cdr3_nt: TGTGCCAGCAGCCCGGGACAGGGCCCAAAGAATGAAAAACTGTTTTTT; cdr3_aa: CASSPGQGPKNEKLFF
clone_size: -; j_call: TRBJ2-5; v_call: TRBV6-1; d_call: -; cdr3_nt: TGTGCCAGCAGTGACTCCCGTCCGGAGACCCAGTACTTC; cdr3_aa: CASSDSRPETQYF
clone_size: -; j_call: TRBJ2-2; v_call: TRBV4-3; d_call: -; cdr3_nt: TGCGCCAGCAGCCAAGAAGCAGGGCCGTTCGCGAACACCGGGGAGCTGTTTTTT; cdr3_aa: CASSQEAGPFANTGELFF
clone_size: -; j_call: TRBJ1-4; v_call: TRBV25-1; d_call: TRBD1; cdr3_nt: TGTGCCAGCAGTACGACTCGACGGGACAGACATGAAAAACTGTTTTTT; cdr3_aa: CASSTTRRDRHEKLFF
clone_size: few; j_call: TRBJ2-7; v_call: TRBV7-6; d_call: -; cdr3_nt: TGTGCCAGCAGCCCTTCCGACTACCACTACGAGCAGTACTTC; cdr3_aa: CASSPSDYHYEQYF
clone_size: -; j_call: TRBJ2-7; v_call: TRBV5-4; d_call: -; cdr3_nt: TGTGCCAGCAGCTGGGGGGTGAGGTCATCCTACGAGCAGTACTTC; cdr3_aa: CASSWGVRSSYEQYF
clone_size: -; j_call: TRBJ2-5; v_call: TRBV15; d_call: -; cdr3_nt: TGTGCCACCAGCAGAGGACAGGATGGGAAGACCCAGTACTTC; cdr3_aa: CATSRGQDGKTQYF
clone_size: -; j_call: TRBJ1-2; v_call: TRBV9; d_call: -; cdr3_nt: TGTGCCAGCGGGGGGGACAAAGGGATCCGTGGCTACACCTTC; cdr3_aa: CASGGDKGIRGYTF
clone_size: -; j_call: TRBJ1-1; v_call: TRBV29-1; d_call: -; cdr3_nt: TGCAGCGTTGGGAGGGTGGACTCTATGAACACTGAAGCTTTCTTT; cdr3_aa: CSVGRVDSMNTEAFF
clone_size: -; j_call: TRBJ1-3; v_call: TRBV18; d_call: -; cdr3_nt: TGTGCCAGCTCCGAAATATCCGGTTTCTCTGGAAACACCATATATTTT; cdr3_aa: CASSEISGFSGNTIYF
clone_size: -; j_call: TRBJ2-1; v_call: TRBV5-6; d_call: TRBD2; cdr3_nt: TGTGCCAGCAGCTTGGTGGGACTAGCGGACTACAATGAGCAGTTCTTC; cdr3_aa: CASSLVGLADYNEQFF
clone_size: -; j_call: TRBJ2-7; v_call: TRBV11-2; d_call: TRBD2; cdr3_nt: TGTGCCAGCAGCTTGGGACTAGACGAGCAGTACTTC; cdr3_aa: CASSLGLDEQYF
clone_size: few; j_call: TRBJ2-1; v_call: TRBV4-1; d_call: TRBD2; cdr3_nt: TGCGCCAGCAGCCGAGGGTGGGCTAGCGGTACCTACAATGAGCAGTTCTTC; cdr3_aa: CASSRGWASGTYNEQFF
clone_size: -; j_call: TRBJ2-7; v_call: TRBV13; d_call: TRBD1; cdr3_nt: TGTGCCAGCAGCTCCAGGGGGCGAAGCTCATACGAGCAGTACTTC; cdr3_aa: CASSSRGRSSYEQYF
clone_size: -; j_call: TRBJ1-1; v_call: TRBV5-8; d_call: -; cdr3_nt: TGTGCCAGCAGCACGAGGCAGGGGAACACTGAAGCTTTCTTT; cdr3_aa: CASSTRQGNTEAFF
clone_size: few; j_call: TRBJ1-4; v_call: TRBV6-5; d_call: TRBD1; cdr3_nt: TGTGCCAGCAGTCCAGACAGGGGGCGTGAAAAACTGTTTTTT; cdr3_aa: CASSPDRGREKLFF
clone_size: -; j_call: TRBJ2-2; v_call: TRBV19; d_call: -; cdr3_nt: TGTGCCAGTAGGTCGCCAGTGAACACCGGGGAGCTGTTTTTT; cdr3_aa: CASRSPVNTGELFF
clone_size: -; j_call: TRBJ1-4; v_call: TRBV5-1; d_call: -; cdr3_nt: TGCGCCAGCAGCTTGGTCGGGACAACTAATGAAAAACTGTTTTTT; cdr3_aa: CASSLVGTTNEKLFF
clone_size: -; j_call: TRBJ1-2; v_call: TRBV2; d_call: -; cdr3_nt: TGTGCCAGCAGTGAAGACGGGAGTAACTATGGCTACACCTTC; cdr3_aa: CASSEDGSNYGYTF
clone_size: -; j_call: TRBJ2-7; v_call: TRBV10-3; d_call: -; cdr3_nt: TGTGCCATCAGTAACCTACTCAGGGGTTCGGACGAGCAGTACTTC; cdr3_aa: CAISNLLRGSDEQYF
clone_size: -; j_call: TRBJ2-3; v_call: TRBV2; d_call: -; cdr3_nt: TGTGCCAGTACCACAGGGTTAACAGATACGCAGTATTTT; cdr3_aa: CASTTGLTDTQYF
clone_size: -; j_call: TRBJ2-3; v_call: TRBV5-4; d_call: -; cdr3_nt: TGTGCCAGCAGCTTATCTGTGTCAGGGGGCACAGATACGCAGTATTTT; cdr3_aa: CASSLSVSGGTDTQYF
clone_size: -; j_call: TRBJ2-7; v_call: TRBV10-3; d_call: -; cdr3_nt: TGTGCCATTATGGACAGAGTAGGCTCCTACGAGCAGTACTTC; cdr3_aa: CAIMDRVGSYEQYF
clone_size: -; j_call: TRBJ2-1; v_call: TRBV9; d_call: TRBD2; cdr3_nt: TGTGCCAGCAGCGTTAGCGGGAGGGCCTACAATGAGCAGTTCTTC; cdr3_aa: CASSVSGRAYNEQFF
clone_size: once; j_call: TRBJ1-1; v_call: TRBV19; d_call: TRBD1; cdr3_nt: TGTGCCAGTAGTACGCTTGGGACAGTCACTGAAGCTTTCTTT; cdr3_aa: CASSTLGTVTEAFF
clone_size: -; j_call: TRBJ1-3; v_call: TRBV6-1; d_call: TRBD1; cdr3_nt: TGTGCCAGCAGCGAAACAGGGGGCACATCTGGAAACACCATATATTTT; cdr3_aa: CASSETGGTSGNTIYF
clone_size: -; j_call: TRBJ2-1; v_call: TRBV7-9; d_call: TRBD2; cdr3_nt: TGTTCCAGCAGCCGAACTAGCGGGAGCTCCTACAATGAGCAGTTCTTC; cdr3_aa: CSSSRTSGSSYNEQFF
clone_size: -; j_call: TRBJ2-5; v_call: TRBV30; d_call: -; cdr3_nt: TGTGCCTGGAGATTCTCGGAGACCCAGTACTTC; cdr3_aa: CAWRFSETQYF
clone_size: -; j_call: TRBJ2-7; v_call: TRBV9; d_call: TRBD1; cdr3_nt: TGTGCCAGCAGCGCCAACCCCGGGACAGAAGCCTACGAGCAGTACTTC; cdr3_aa: CASSANPGTEAYEQYF
clone_size: -; j_call: TRBJ1-1; v_call: TRBV14; d_call: -; cdr3_nt: TGTGCCAGCAGCCCCATGGGCCCCGGGAACACTGAAGCTTTCTTT; cdr3_aa: CASSPMGPGNTEAFF
clone_size: -; j_call: TRBJ2-3; v_call: TRBV7-2; d_call: TRBD2; cdr3_nt: TGTGCCAGCAGCGCTAACGGACTAGCGGGGGCCCGCACAGATACGCAGTATTTT; cdr3_aa: CASSANGLAGARTDTQYF
clone_size: -; j_call: TRBJ2-3; v_call: TRBV7-9; d_call: TRBD1; cdr3_nt: TGTGCCAGCAGCCCTAGACAGGGTTTCGATACGCAGTATTTT; cdr3_aa: CASSPRQGFDTQYF
clone_size: once; j_call: TRBJ2-3; v_call: TRBV7-9; d_call: TRBD1; cdr3_nt: TGTGCCAGCAGCACTGGACAGGGGAGCACAGATACGCAGTATTTT; cdr3_aa: CASSTGQGSTDTQYF
clone_size: -; j_call: TRBJ2-1; v_call: TRBV10-2; d_call: -; cdr3_nt: TGCGCCAGCAGTGATTCTTGGCAAATCTTCAATGAGCAGTTCTTC; cdr3_aa: CASSDSWQIFNEQFF
clone_size: -; j_call: TRBJ2-5; v_call: TRBV11-3; d_call: -; cdr3_nt: TGTGCCAGCAGCCTAACCGGGGAGACCCAGTACTTC; cdr3_aa: CASSLTGETQYF
clone_size: -; j_call: TRBJ2-1; v_call: TRBV7-2; d_call: TRBD2; cdr3_nt: TGTGCCAGCAGCCGTAGTCCAGCTAGCGGGTTAAACTCCTACAATGAGCAGTTCTTC; cdr3_aa: CASSRSPASGLNSYNEQFF
clone_size: -; j_call: TRBJ2-1; v_call: TRBV6-1; d_call: -; cdr3_nt: TGTGCCAGCAGGGCGGGCGCTGGAAGGGTTAGTGAGCAGTTCTTC; cdr3_aa: CASRAGAGRVSEQFF
clone_size: -; j_call: TRBJ2-1; v_call: TRBV19; d_call: -; cdr3_nt: TGTGCCAGTAGTAGCAGGGGGGAGACCTACAATGAGCAGTTCTTC; cdr3_aa: CASSSRGETYNEQFF
clone_size: -; j_call: TRBJ1-1; v_call: TRBV19; d_call: -; cdr3_nt: TGTGCCAGTAGTATCGTAGGGGGACTGAACACTGAAGCTTTCTTT; cdr3_aa: CASSIVGGLNTEAFF
clone_size: -; j_call: TRBJ1-1; v_call: TRBV6-1; d_call: TRBD1; cdr3_nt: TGTGCCAGCAGGATAACAGGGGTTGTCACTGAAGCTTTCTTT; cdr3_aa: CASRITGVVTEAFF
clone_size: -; j_call: TRBJ2-2; v_call: TRBV30; d_call: TRBD2; cdr3_nt: TGTGCCTGGAGTAAACTAGCGGGAAACACCGGGGAGCTGTTTTTT; cdr3_aa: CAWSKLAGNTGELFF
clone_size: -; j_call: TRBJ1-1; v_call: TRBV30; d_call: -; cdr3_nt: TGTGCCTGGGGGCACGGGAGGAATGAAGCTTTCTTT; cdr3_aa: CAWGHGRNEAFF
clone_size: -; j_call: TRBJ2-7; v_call: TRBV10-3; d_call: TRBD2; cdr3_nt: TGTGCCATCAGTGATGGTCCTGGCGGGAGATCCTACGAGCAGTACTTC; cdr3_aa: CAISDGPGGRSYEQYF
clone_size: -; j_call: TRBJ1-6; v_call: TRBV7-2; d_call: -; cdr3_nt: TGTGCCAGCAGCTTATCGCCGGATTCACCCCTCCACTTT; cdr3_aa: CASSLSPDSPLHF
clone_size: -; j_call: TRBJ2-3; v_call: TRBV2; d_call: TRBD1; cdr3_nt: TGTGCCAGCAGTGAGGACAGGGCCACAGATACGCAGTATTTT; cdr3_aa: CASSEDRATDTQYF
clone_size: -; j_call: TRBJ2-5; v_call: TRBV11-2; d_call: -; cdr3_nt: TGTGCCAGCAGCTGGAGGGACAGAGAAATCCAAGAGACCCAGTACTTC; cdr3_aa: CASSWRDREIQETQYF
clone_size: -; j_call: TRBJ1-5; v_call: TRBV10-3; d_call: -; cdr3_nt: TGTGCCATCAGTCAAGGGAGGGAGCCCCAGCATTTT; cdr3_aa: CAISQGREPQHF